This record looks at one T cell receptor beta chain sequence and its context. The target antigen is unknown. This record belongs to a study of T-cell reconstitution after alpha-beta-depleted transplantation in children. General study findings and limits: Expanded graft clones, several hundred of them, were reportedly the source of alpha-beta T cells about two months after transplant. A year post-transplant, T-cell counts and diversity derived mostly from newly produced T cells. Where some patients showed high TCRbeta diversity at day 60, it came from recipient T cells and thymic progenitors that had survived.

Preparation of the TCRbeta library was carried out with unique molecular identifiers. TCRdb reprocessed the PCR reads with MiXCR, giving one entry per CDR3 protein. The sample yields 550,000 to 600,000 distinct CDR3 sequences, about 23% seen once. V was clipped by 6 bases and J by 5 bases, with 21 bases between them. This CDR3 spans 16 amino acids. Germline loops: CDR1 MDHEN, CDR2 SYDVKM. The source of this sequence is a boy under three years old who had a stem cell transplant for acute myeloid leukemia, so the T cells may come from the graft donor. The rearrangement uses TRBV28 and TRBJ2-3, with D unclear. Sequences were derived from PBMCs, mostly from graft donor cells, sampled 360 days after TCRalphabeta/CD19-depleted stem cell transplant. The CDR3 DNA reads as TGTGCCAGCAGCCCTCGGTCCCGTAAAATGAAAGATACGCAGTATTTT. Translation: CASSPRSRKMKDTQYF.